What follows are 27 T cell receptor beta chains derived from one specimen sequenced in a study of technical replicates of blood from a handful of donors (dated by TCRdb to the late 2010s). Libraries came from the immunoSEQ multiplex PCR assay. TCRdb holds this immuneACCESS table with in-frame rearrangements only. Some clones are missing; in checked studies, unresolved V genes explain under half, and the rest has no known cause. This sample lists fewer than 100,000 clones; 89% were detected once. About 0.41% of the sample belongs to the ten largest clones. Material for sequencing was T cells isolated from PBMCs. These receptor sequences come from a human donor in good health.

The V gene is TRBV19, the J gene TRBJ2-5; a possible D gene is TRBD2 (5 bases). The J call is in doubt because the DNA end fits TRBJ2-7 better. This CDR3 region has 15 residues. The germline gives CDR1 LNHDA, CDR2 SQIVND (reference sequence). The DNA of the CDR3 is TGTGCCAGTAGTATGGCGCTAGCTAGGACCTACGAGCAGTACTTC. Translating gives CASSMALARTYEQYF.

The chain links TRBV4-2 to TRBJ2-3; 12 bases line up with TRBD2. J was trimmed by 1 base and V by 4 bases; bases with no gene match: 3. There are 16 residues in the CDR3. The V gene's germline CDR1 is LGHNA and CDR2 YNFKEQ. CDR3 sequence reads: CASSLRLAGGTDTQYF. The CDR3 DNA reads TGTGCCAGCAGCCTAAGACTAGCGGGGGGCACAGATACGCAGTATTTT.

The V and J genes are TRBV10-3 and TRBJ2-7; 14 bases map to TRBD2. CDR1 and CDR2 from the germline V gene are ENHRY and SYGVKD. Germline trimming cut 6 bases from V and 2 bases from J; bases unmatched to any gene: 3. The CDR3 sequence is 15 residues long. As DNA, the CDR3 is TGTGCCATCAGCCCGGGACTAGCGGGAGCCTACGAGCAGTACTTC. It translates to CAISPGLAGAYEQYF.

The chain joins TRBV9 to TRBJ1-5; D is unresolved. CDR1 and CDR2 from the germline V gene are SGDLS and YYNGEE. The V end was cut by 4 bases, the J end by 3 bases, with 11 bases between. This CDR3 spans 14 amino acids. This CDR3 is CASSPTGVNQPQHF. DNA of the CDR3: TGTGCCAGCAGCCCTACGGGAGTCAATCAGCCCCAGCATTTT. Full variable domain (missing parts from reference TRBV9 and TRBJ1-5): DSGVTQTPKHLITATGQRVTLRCSPRSGDLSVYWYQQSLDQGLQFLIQYYNGEERAKGNILERFSAQQFPDLHSELNLSSLELGDSALYFCASSPTGVNQPQHFGDGTRLSIL.

The chain links TRBV7-9 to TRBJ2-7; TRBD2 agrees at 7 bases. J lost 6 bases, V lost 0 bases, and 8 bases had no gene match. CDR1 is SEHNR, CDR2 FQNEAQ, per germline (reference sequence). The CDR3 runs 15 residues. This CDR3 is CASSLAGGRDGEQYF. Written as DNA, the CDR3 is TGTGCCAGCAGCTTAGCAGGTGGGAGGGATGGCGAGCAGTACTTC.

The chain carries TRBV6-1 and TRBJ1-5; TRBD1 aligns across 10 bases. In germline, CDR1 is MNHNS, CDR2 SASEGT. V shed 4 bases and J 5 bases; nucleotides not matched to a gene: 8. CDR3 size: 16 residues. Here the CDR3 reads CASSVRGQGTYQPQHF. In DNA, the CDR3 is TGTGCCAGCAGTGTTCGGGGACAGGGGACTTATCAGCCCCAGCATTTT.

V gene TRBV12-2 combines with J gene TRBJ2-3; the D call TRBD2 from the table was never checked on the DNA. TRBV12-2 is annotated as a pseudogene. The CDR3 has 16 amino acids. The CDR3 loop is CASRHSGADFTDTQYF. The CDR3 nucleotides read TGTGCAAGTCGCCATAGCGGAGCGGATTTCACAGATACGCAGTATTTT.

V usage is TRBV28 and J usage is TRBJ2-3; possibly TRBD2 for D (6 bases). Germline CDR1 and CDR2: MDHEN and SYDVKM. The CDR3 is made up of 15 amino acids. V lost 4 bases, J lost 8 bases, and 19 bases lay in between. The CDR3 spells CASSSTGRPKTTQYF. The CDR3 region has the DNA TGTGCCAGCAGTTCAACCGGGAGACCGAAAACTACGCAGTATTTT.

This rearrangement joins TRBV6-1 to TRBJ2-7, with 7 bases aligning to TRBD1. J lost 9 bases, V lost 2 bases, and 13 bases had no gene match. The CDR3 loop spans 15 amino acids. Per the germline V gene, CDR1 is MNHNS and CDR2 is SASEGT. In DNA, the CDR3 is TGTGCCAGCAGTGAATATGGGACAGCCACTACGACGCAGTACTTC. It codes for CASSEYGTATTTQYF.

This clone appeared a few times. The V gene is TRBV2, the J gene TRBJ2-1; possibly TRBD2 for D (5 bases). This CDR3 has 15 residues. Germline loops: CDR1 SNHLY, CDR2 FYNNEI. V gave up 6 bases and J gave up 0 bases, with 12 bases separating them. The CDR3 nucleotides read TGTGCCAGCAGCGCCGAGCGGAGCTCCTACAATGAGCAGTTCTTC. Protein product: CASSAERSSYNEQFF.

The chain couples TRBV28 to TRBJ1-3; D gene uncertain. The CDR3 totals 15 residues. V was cut by 4 bases and J by 4 bases, with 14 bases left in between. Germline V gene data show CDR1 as MDHEN and CDR2 as SYDVKM. CDR3 loop: CASSWAPVVGNTIYF. In nucleotides, the CDR3 is TGTGCCAGCAGTTGGGCACCGGTGGTCGGAAACACCATATATTTT.

The chain joins TRBV6-6 to TRBJ1-2, with a possible D match to TRBD1 (6 bases). CDR3 length: 13 residues. Trimming removed 0 bases at V and 6 bases at J, with 8 bases between. Germline CDR1 reads MNHNY; CDR2 reads SVGAGI (reference sequence). The CDR3 region has the DNA TGTGCCAGCAGTTACTCGACAGGCAATGGCTACACCTTC. As protein: CASSYSTGNGYTF.

This chain uses TRBV9 with TRBJ2-2; possible D gene TRBD2, 5 bases. From germline, CDR1 is SGDLS and CDR2 YYNGEE. This CDR3 contains 15 residues. The V and J ends lost 6 bases and 4 bases respectively, with 16 bases between them. The CDR3 DNA reads as TGTGCCAGCAACGTGATCGGGGAACCCACCGGGGAGCTGTTTTTT. It translates to CASNVIGEPTGELFF.

The CDR3 loop is CASSPRGSPETQYF. DNA of the CDR3: TGTGCCAGTAGTCCCCGGGGATCTCCGGAGACCCAGTACTTC. The chain has TRBV19 and TRBJ2-5, with D possibly being TRBD2 (5 bases). Trimming took off 5 bases at V and 5 bases at J, with 15 bases between the two ends. CDR1 is LNHDA, CDR2 SQIVND, per germline (reference sequence). CDR3 size: 14 residues. Full variable domain (rest looked up from reference TRBV19 and TRBJ2-5): DGGITQSPKYLFRKEGQNVTLSCEQNLNHDAMYWYRQDPGQGLRLIYYSQIVNDFQKGDIAEGYSVSREKKESFPLTVTSAQKNPTAFYLCASSPRGSPETQYFGPGTRLLVL.

This chain joins TRBV2 and TRBJ2-7; 8 nucleotides agree with TRBD2. V dropped 4 bases and J dropped 4; count of bases not matched to a gene: 6. The CDR3 is made up of 14 amino acids. CDR1 is SNHLY, CDR2 FYNNEI, per germline. The CDR3 reads CASSGDGGRYEQYF. CDR3 in DNA: TGTGCCAGCAGTGGGGACGGCGGGAGGTACGAGCAGTACTTC.

The J gene is TRBJ1-5, the V gene TRBV19, with 7 positions matching TRBD1. The CDR3 is made up of 13 amino acids. With 6 bases clipped from V and 5 bases from J, the junction kept 4 bases outside the gene matches. Germline V CDR1 and CDR2: LNHDA, SQIVND (reference sequence). CDR3 in DNA: TGTGCCAGTAGCGGACAGGCTGATCAGCCCCAGCATTTT. Translating it yields CASSGQADQPQHF.

The V gene is TRBV6-1, the J gene TRBJ2-5, with D unresolved. This CDR3 has 12 residues. The germline V gene has CDR1 MNHNS and CDR2 SASEGT. V was pared by 8 bases and J by 2 bases, with 9 bases between. The CDR3 loop reads CASGQPQETQYF. The CDR3 DNA reads as TGTGCCAGCGGGCAGCCTCAAGAGACCCAGTACTTC.

The chain couples TRBV9 to TRBJ2-2; tentatively, D is TRBD1 (6 bases). The CDR3 totals 16 residues. V lost 4 bases and J 1 base, leaving 14 bases between the germline ends. Germline CDR1 reads SGDLS; CDR2 reads YYNGEE. CDR3 coding DNA: TGTGCCAGCAGCTCCCCCACGGGACAGAACACCGGGGAGCTGTTTTTT. Translation gives CASSSPTGQNTGELFF.

This chain links TRBV7-6 with TRBJ2-1, with TRBD2 identical over 7 bases. The V gene's germline CDR1 is SGHVS and CDR2 FNYEAQ. The V segment lost 0 bases and the J segment 4 bases; nucleotides outside the gene matches: 12. The CDR3 totals 18 residues. CDR3: CASSLARSRTRRYNEQFF. CDR3 in DNA: TGTGCCAGCAGCTTAGCCCGTAGCAGGACTAGGAGATACAATGAGCAGTTCTTC.

CDR3 amino acids: CATSRGAIAGGFGQFF. CDR3 in DNA: TGTGCCACCAGCAGAGGGGCAATAGCCGGGGGTTTTGGGCAGTTCTTC. The chain links TRBV15 to TRBJ2-1, with D perhaps matching TRBD2 (6 bases). The CDR3 has 16 residues. Germline V CDR1 and CDR2: LNHNV, YYDKDF (reference sequence). Trimming took off 1 base at V and 12 bases at J, with 22 bases between the two ends.

The chain couples TRBV18 to TRBJ1-1; D perhaps matches TRBD1 (5 bases). CDR3 length equals 15 residues. Germline loops: CDR1 KGHSH, CDR2 LQKENI. The V end lost 3 bases, the J end lost 0 bases, and 11 bases lay between the germline ends. CDR3 DNA: TGTGCCAGCTCACCCCTAAGACAGATGAACACTGAAGCTTTCTTT. It specifies CASSPLRQMNTEAFF. The entire variable domain, with the rest obtained from reference TRBV18 and TRBJ1-1, is as follows: NAGVMQNPRHLVRRRGQEARLRCSPMKGHSHVYWYRQLPEEGLKFMVYLQKENIIDESGMPKERFSAEFPKEGPSILRIQQVVRGDSAAYFCASSPLRQMNTEAFFGQGTRLTVV.

The chain is built from TRBV4-1 and TRBJ1-5; 9 nucleotides agree with TRBD1. V lost 0 bases, J lost 6 bases, and 6 bases stayed unmatched. Germline assignment: CDR1 MGHRA and CDR2 YSYEKL. This CDR3 spans 16 amino acids. The CDR3 loop reads CASSQETGTGIQPQHF. CDR3 sequence (DNA): TGCGCCAGCAGCCAAGAAACCGGGACAGGGATTCAGCCCCAGCATTTT.

CDR3 loop: CASSFLSSGNTIYF. The DNA of the CDR3 is TGTGCCAGCAGCTTCCTGAGCTCTGGAAACACCATATATTTT. The chain uses TRBV11-3 and TRBJ1-3; D is unclear. The CDR3 runs 14 residues. The germline gives CDR1 SGHNT, CDR2 YENEEA. Trimming cost V 3 bases and J 0 bases, with 6 bases left between them. The full variable domain, rest sourced from reference TRBV11-3 and TRBJ1-3, is EAGVVQSPRYKIIEKKQPVAFWCNPISGHNTLYWYLQNLGQGPELLIRYENEEAVDDSQLPKDRFSAERLKGVDSTLKIQPAELGDSAVYLCASSFLSSGNTIYFGEGSWLTVV.

The V and J genes are TRBV30 and TRBJ1-2; D gene unclear. CDR1 is GTSNPN, CDR2 SVGIG, per germline (reference sequence). The V gene lost 8 bases and the J gene lost 6 bases, with 16 bases spanning the gap. CDR3 length equals 12 residues. CDR3 bases: TGTGCCGCGGTAAGCCGACCCCATGGCTACACCTTC. Translating gives CAAVSRPHGYTF.

The chain recombines TRBV5-8 with TRBJ1-2; 7 nucleotides line up with TRBD1. The CDR3 is 18 residues long. V gave up 4 bases and J gave up 0 bases; unmatched junction bases: 15. Germline CDR1 is SGHTS and CDR2 is YDEGEE. The CDR3 bases are TGTGCCAGCAGCGACCTTGGGACAGCCCACGAGACTAACTATGGCTACACCTTC. Its translation: CASSDLGTAHETNYGYTF.

The rearrangement joins TRBV27 to TRBJ2-1, with a possible D match to TRBD2 (5 bases). The CDR3 covers 12 residues. The germline gives CDR1 MNHEY, CDR2 SMNVEV (reference sequence). V was pared by 2 bases and J by 9 bases, with 8 bases between. The CDR3 loop reads CASSLLGGEQFF. CDR3 coding DNA: TGTGCCAGCAGTTTACTTGGAGGTGAGCAGTTCTTC.

The chain recombines TRBV27 with TRBJ1-2; perhaps TRBD1 as D (5 bases). This CDR3 comprises 16 residues. The V end was cut by 5 bases, the J end by 4 bases, with 20 bases between. The germline V gene encodes CDR1 MNHEY and CDR2 SMNVEV (reference sequence). The CDR3 sequence is CASSPTSRQPLYGYTF. The DNA of the CDR3 is TGTGCCAGCAGTCCCACATCTAGACAGCCTCTCTATGGCTACACCTTC.